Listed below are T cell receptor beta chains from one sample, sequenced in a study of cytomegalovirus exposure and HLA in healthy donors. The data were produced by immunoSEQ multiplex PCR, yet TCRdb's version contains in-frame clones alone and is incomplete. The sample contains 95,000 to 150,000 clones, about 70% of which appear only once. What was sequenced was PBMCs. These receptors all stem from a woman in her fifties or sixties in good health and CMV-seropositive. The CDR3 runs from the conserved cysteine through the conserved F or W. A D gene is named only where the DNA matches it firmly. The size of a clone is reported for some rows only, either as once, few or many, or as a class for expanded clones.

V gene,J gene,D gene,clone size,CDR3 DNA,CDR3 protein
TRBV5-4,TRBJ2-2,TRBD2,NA,TGTGCCAGCAGCTTCGGCGGGAGTAGCACCGGGGAGCTGTTTTTT,CASSFGGSSTGELFF
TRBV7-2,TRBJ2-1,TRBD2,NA,TGTGCCAGCAGTTCTCTAGCGGGAGTAATCAATGAGCAGTTCTTC,CASSSLAGVINEQFF
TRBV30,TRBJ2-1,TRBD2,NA,TGTGCCTGGAGAGAAGCGGGAGGGCCGGGCAATGAGCAGTTCTTC,CAWREAGGPGNEQFF
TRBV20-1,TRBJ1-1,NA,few,TGCAGTGCTAGCGGGGAGACTGAAGCTTTCTTT,CSASGETEAFF
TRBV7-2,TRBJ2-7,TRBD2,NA,TGTGCCAGCAGCGCCCGGAGCGGGGGGTACGAGCAGTACTTC,CASSARSGGYEQYF
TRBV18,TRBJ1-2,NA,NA,TGTGCCAGCTCACCGAGCATGTCTGGGGGCTTCTATGGCTACACCTTC,CASSPSMSGGFYGYTF
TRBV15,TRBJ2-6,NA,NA,TGTGCCACCAGCAGAGATCTCCCGACAATTCCCTCTGGGGCCAACGTCCTGACTTTC,CATSRDLPTIPSGANVLTF
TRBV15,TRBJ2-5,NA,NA,TGTGCCACCAGCAGTCTCCAAGAGACCCAGTACTTC,CATSSLQETQYF
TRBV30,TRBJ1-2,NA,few,TGTGCCTGGAGTGTACGGGAGTGGAGGGGCTACACCTTC,CAWSVREWRGYTF
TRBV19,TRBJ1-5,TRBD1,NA,TGTGCCAGTAGTATCGAGGGGACAGTCTCGCGCAATCAGCCCCAGCATTTT,CASSIEGTVSRNQPQHF
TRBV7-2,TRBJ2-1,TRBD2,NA,TGTGCCAGCAGCTTAATGGGCGGGGGGGCCGATGAGCAGTTCTTC,CASSLMGGGADEQFF
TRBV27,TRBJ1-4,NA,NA,TGTGCCAGCAGTTCCGTCAGGGGTGGCGAAAAACTGTTTTTT,CASSSVRGGEKLFF
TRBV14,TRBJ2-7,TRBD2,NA,TGTGCCAGCAGCCCGCTAGCGGGAGGAAGCTACGAGCAGTACTTC,CASSPLAGGSYEQYF
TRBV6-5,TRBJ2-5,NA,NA,TGTGCCAGCGGATTCTCAGGGGCTAGAGGGGAGACCCAGTACTTC,CASGFSGARGETQYF
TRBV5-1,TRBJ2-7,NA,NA,TGCGCCAGCAGCCTTAGTGCATCCTACGAGCAGTACTTC,CASSLSASYEQYF
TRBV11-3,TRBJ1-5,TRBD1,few,TGTGCCAGCAGCATAGTACAGGGGTGGTGCAATCAGCCCCAGCATTTT,CASSIVQGWCNQPQHF
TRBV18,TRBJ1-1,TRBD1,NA,TGTGCCAGCTCACTACCGGGACAGAAGACTTTCTTT,CASSLPGQKTFF
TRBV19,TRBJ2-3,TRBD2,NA,TGTGCCAGTAGTCTCTCCTCCCCGGGGGGGGATGGAGATACGCAGTATTTT,CASSLSSPGGDGDTQYF
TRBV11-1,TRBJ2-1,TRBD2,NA,TGTGCCAGCAGCCCGTTGACTAGCGGGAGAGATGAGCAGTTCTTC,CASSPLTSGRDEQFF
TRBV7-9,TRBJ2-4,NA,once,TGTGCCAGCAGCTTAGCGGCGGGGGCCAAAAACATTCAGTACTTC,CASSLAAGAKNIQYF
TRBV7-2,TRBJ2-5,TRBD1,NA,TGTGCCAGCAGCTTAGTCTCCGGGACAGGGGAGACCCAGTACTTC,CASSLVSGTGETQYF
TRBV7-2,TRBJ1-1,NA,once,TGTGCCAGCAGCTTCGGGGGGAGGAACACTGAAGCTTTCTTT,CASSFGGRNTEAFF
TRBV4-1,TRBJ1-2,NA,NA,TGCGCCAGCAGCCAAGATCAGGGAGGCTACACCTTC,CASSQDQGGYTF
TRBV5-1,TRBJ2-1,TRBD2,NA,TGCGCCAGCAGCTCCATAAGAGGGACTAGCCCAAAGACCTCCTACAATGAGCAGTTCTTC,CASSSIRGTSPKTSYNEQFF
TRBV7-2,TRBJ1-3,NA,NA,TGTGCCAGCAGGGGGCTTGGAAACACCATATATTTT,CASRGLGNTIYF
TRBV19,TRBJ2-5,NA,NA,TGTGCCAGTAGTATAGATGGCTCGAGGGTTCGGGAGACCCAGTACTTC,CASSIDGSRVRETQYF
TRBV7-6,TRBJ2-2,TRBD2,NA,TGTGCCAGCAGCAGTAGCGGGATACTCACCGGGGAGCTGTTTTTT,CASSSSGILTGELFF
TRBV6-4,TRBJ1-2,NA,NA,TGTGCCAGCAGCGAAGAACCGGGTACTAACTATGGCTACACCTTC,CASSEEPGTNYGYTF
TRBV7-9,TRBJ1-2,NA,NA,TGTGCCAGCAGCCTTTGGACAGAGAGCTATGGCTACACCTTC,CASSLWTESYGYTF
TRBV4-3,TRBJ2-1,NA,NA,TGCGCCAGCAGCCAAGACCGGGTAGGTGAGCAGTTCTTC,CASSQDRVGEQFF
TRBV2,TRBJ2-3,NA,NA,TGTGCCAGCAGTGAACGGGACTCCCTTCTGTCGACTAATACGCAGTATTTT,CASSERDSLLSTNTQYF
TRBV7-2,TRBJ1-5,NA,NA,TGTGCCAGCAGCCTTCGCCGGGGGGACGGCAATCAGCCCCAGCATTTT,CASSLRRGDGNQPQHF
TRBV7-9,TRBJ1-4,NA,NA,TGTGCCAGCAGCTTACCCGACCCTACGACTGCACCTTGGGAAAAACTGTTTTTT,CASSLPDPTTAPWEKLFF
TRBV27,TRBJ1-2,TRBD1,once,TGTGCCAGCAGTGCCTCCGGGACAGGGTCTAAGGGCTACACCTTC,CASSASGTGSKGYTF
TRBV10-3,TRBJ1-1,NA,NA,TGTGCCATCAGTGATACCGGGACACCGGGGATTGAAGCTTTCTTT,CAISDTGTPGIEAFF
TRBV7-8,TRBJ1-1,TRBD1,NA,TGTGCCAGCAGCTTTGACAGGGGGTCCACTGAAGCTTTCTTT,CASSFDRGSTEAFF